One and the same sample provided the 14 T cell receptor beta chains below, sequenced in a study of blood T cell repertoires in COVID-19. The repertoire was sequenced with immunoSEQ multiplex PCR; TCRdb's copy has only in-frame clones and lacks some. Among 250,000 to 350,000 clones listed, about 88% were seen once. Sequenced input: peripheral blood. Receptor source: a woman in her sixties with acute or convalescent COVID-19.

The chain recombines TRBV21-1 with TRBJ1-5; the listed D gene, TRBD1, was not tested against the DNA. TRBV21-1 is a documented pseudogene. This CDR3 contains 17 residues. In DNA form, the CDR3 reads TGTGCCAGCAGCAAGAGACAGGGGTCGTTTGGGGATCAGCCCCAGCATTTT. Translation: CASSKRQGSFGDQPQHF.

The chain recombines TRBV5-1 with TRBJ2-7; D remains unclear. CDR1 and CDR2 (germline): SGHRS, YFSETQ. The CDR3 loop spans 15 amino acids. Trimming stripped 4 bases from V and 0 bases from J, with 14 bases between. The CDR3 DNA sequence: TGCGCCAGCAGCCCCGTGAACGGGTTCTCCTACGAGCAGTACTTC. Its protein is CASSPVNGFSYEQYF.

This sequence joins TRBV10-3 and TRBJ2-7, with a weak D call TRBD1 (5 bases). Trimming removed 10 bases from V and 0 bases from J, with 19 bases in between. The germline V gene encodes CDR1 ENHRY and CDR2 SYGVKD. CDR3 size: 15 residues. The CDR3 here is CATYLNRNLSYEQYF. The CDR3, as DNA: TGTGCCACTTATTTAAACAGGAACCTCTCCTACGAGCAGTACTTC.

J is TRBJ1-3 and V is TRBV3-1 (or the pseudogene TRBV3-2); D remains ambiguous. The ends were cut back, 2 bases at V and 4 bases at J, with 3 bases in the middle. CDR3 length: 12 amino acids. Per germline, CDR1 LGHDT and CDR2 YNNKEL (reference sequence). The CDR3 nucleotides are TGTGCCAGCAGCCAACAGGGAAACACCATATATTTT. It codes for CASSQQGNTIYF.

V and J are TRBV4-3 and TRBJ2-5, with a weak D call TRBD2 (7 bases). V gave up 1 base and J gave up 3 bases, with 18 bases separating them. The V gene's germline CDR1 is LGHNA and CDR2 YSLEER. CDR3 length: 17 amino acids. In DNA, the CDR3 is TGCGCCAGCAGCCAAGGCCCCGAGGGGGGGATCGAAGAGACCCAGTACTTC. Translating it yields CASSQGPEGGIEETQYF.

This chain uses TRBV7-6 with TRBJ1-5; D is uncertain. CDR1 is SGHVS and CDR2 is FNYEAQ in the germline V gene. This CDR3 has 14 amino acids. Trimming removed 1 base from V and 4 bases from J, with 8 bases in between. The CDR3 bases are TGTGCCAGCAGCTTAGAACAGTATAATCAGCCCCAGCATTTT. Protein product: CASSLEQYNQPQHF. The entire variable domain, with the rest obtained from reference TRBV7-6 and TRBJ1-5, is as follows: GAGVSQSPRYKVTKRGQDVALRCDPISGHVSLYWYRQALGQGPEFLTYFNYEAQQDKSGLPNDRFSAERPEGSISTLTIQRTEQRDSAMYRCASSLEQYNQPQHFGDGTRLSIL.

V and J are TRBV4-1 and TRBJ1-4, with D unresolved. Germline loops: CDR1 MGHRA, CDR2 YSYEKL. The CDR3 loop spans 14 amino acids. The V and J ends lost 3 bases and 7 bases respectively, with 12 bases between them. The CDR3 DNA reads TGCGCCAGCAGCCAGAGAGGCCCGGCTGAAAAACTGTTTTTT. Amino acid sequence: CASSQRGPAEKLFF.

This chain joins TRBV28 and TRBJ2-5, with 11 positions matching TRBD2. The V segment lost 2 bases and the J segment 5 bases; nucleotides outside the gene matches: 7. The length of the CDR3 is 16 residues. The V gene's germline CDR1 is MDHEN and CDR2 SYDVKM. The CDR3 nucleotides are TGTGCCAGCAGTTTAGTACTAGCGGGAGTAGGCGAGACCCAGTACTTC. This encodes CASSLVLAGVGETQYF.

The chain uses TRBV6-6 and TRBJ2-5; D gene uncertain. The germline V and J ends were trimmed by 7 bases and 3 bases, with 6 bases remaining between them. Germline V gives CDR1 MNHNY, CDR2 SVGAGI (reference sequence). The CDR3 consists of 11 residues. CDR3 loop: CASNREETQYF. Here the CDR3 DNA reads TGTGCCAGCAACCGAGAAGAGACCCAGTACTTC.

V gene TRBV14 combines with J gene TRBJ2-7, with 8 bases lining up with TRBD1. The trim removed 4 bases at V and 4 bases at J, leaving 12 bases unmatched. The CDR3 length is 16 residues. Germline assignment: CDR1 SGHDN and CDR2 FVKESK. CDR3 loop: CASSPAKGQGSYEQYF. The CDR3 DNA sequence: TGTGCCAGCAGCCCAGCCAAAGGACAGGGCTCTTACGAGCAGTACTTC.

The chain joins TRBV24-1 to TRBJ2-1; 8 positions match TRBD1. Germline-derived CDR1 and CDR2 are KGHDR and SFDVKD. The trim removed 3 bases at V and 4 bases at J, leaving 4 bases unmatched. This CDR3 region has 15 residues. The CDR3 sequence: CATSDRRGPYNEQFF. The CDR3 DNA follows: TGTGCCACCAGTGATCGCAGGGGGCCTTACAATGAGCAGTTCTTC.

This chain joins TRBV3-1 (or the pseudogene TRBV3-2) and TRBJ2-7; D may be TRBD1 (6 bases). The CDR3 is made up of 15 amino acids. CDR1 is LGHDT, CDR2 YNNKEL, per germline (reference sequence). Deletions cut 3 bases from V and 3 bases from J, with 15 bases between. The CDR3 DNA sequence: TGTGCCAGCAGCCACGTGGCCGAGGGACACTACGAGCAGTACTTC. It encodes CASSHVAEGHYEQYF.

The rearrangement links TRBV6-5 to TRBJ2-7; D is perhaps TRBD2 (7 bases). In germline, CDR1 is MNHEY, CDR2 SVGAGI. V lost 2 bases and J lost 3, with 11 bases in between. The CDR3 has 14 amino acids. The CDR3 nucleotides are TGTGCCAGCAGTTACGGGAGGGGGGTCTACGAGCAGTACTTC. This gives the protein CASSYGRGVYEQYF.

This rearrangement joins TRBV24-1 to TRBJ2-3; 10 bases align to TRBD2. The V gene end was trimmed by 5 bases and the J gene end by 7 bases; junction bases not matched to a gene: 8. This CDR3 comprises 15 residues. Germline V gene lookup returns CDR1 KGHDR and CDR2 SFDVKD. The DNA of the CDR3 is TGTGCCACCAGTGGGGGACTAGCGACCGGATATACGCAGTATTTT. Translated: CATSGGLATGYTQYF.